A selection of T cell receptor beta chains follows, all from one sample in a study of T cell responses to AZD1222 COVID-19 vaccine. Repertoires were generated with immunoSEQ multiplex PCR, while TCRdb's copy carries only in-frame clones and drops some. Of some 140,000 clones in the sample, 90% were seen once. Sequenced material: peripheral blood, taken on day 0 of AZD1222 vaccination. The receptors shown here come from an adult in good health. The CDR3 runs from the conserved cysteine through the conserved F or W. Size is omitted from some rows. Given values are once, few, many or a class for expanded clones.

v_call: TRBV6-2/TRBV6-3
clone_size: few
cdr3_aa: CASSLSGGELFF

v_call: TRBV25-1
clone_size: -
cdr3_aa: CASSGGGLSGANVLTF

v_call: TRBV13
clone_size: -
cdr3_aa: CASSFGRGAYEQYF

v_call: TRBV5-1
clone_size: -
cdr3_aa: CASSPDRLEGYGYTF

v_call: TRBV7-2
clone_size: few
cdr3_aa: CASSPGPQGTNEKLFF

v_call: TRBV27
clone_size: -
cdr3_aa: CASSVRASNQPQHF

v_call: TRBV7-9
clone_size: -
cdr3_aa: CASSLGSDGNEQFF

v_call: TRBV7-8
clone_size: -
cdr3_aa: CASSLPGGQSATQYF

v_call: TRBV5-1
clone_size: -
cdr3_aa: CASSLAVLVDTQYF

v_call: TRBV28
clone_size: few
cdr3_aa: CASRPHREGNEKLFF

v_call: TRBV10-3
clone_size: once
cdr3_aa: CAISPESGISYNEQFF

v_call: TRBV3-1/TRBV3-2
clone_size: -
cdr3_aa: CASSSRPNSNYGYTF

v_call: TRBV5-1
clone_size: few
cdr3_aa: CASSLTGGTEQYF

v_call: TRBV10-1
clone_size: -
cdr3_aa: CASSRGQETNEQFF

v_call: TRBV9
clone_size: -
cdr3_aa: CASSRRTGMNYEQYF

v_call: TRBV20-1
clone_size: -
cdr3_aa: CSASSLYNEQFF

v_call: TRBV7-8
clone_size: -
cdr3_aa: CASSLVGQGASGANVLTF

v_call: TRBV27
clone_size: -
cdr3_aa: CASTAGGAYEQYF

v_call: TRBV28
clone_size: -
cdr3_aa: CASSSRYGYTF

v_call: TRBV7-3
clone_size: few
cdr3_aa: CASSPRTGDLSGANVLTF

v_call: TRBV3-1/TRBV3-2
clone_size: -
cdr3_aa: CASSRSGTDYEQYF

v_call: TRBV7-6
clone_size: -
cdr3_aa: CASSLGLTGGGQPQHF

v_call: TRBV5-1
clone_size: once
cdr3_aa: CASSFKETQYF

v_call: TRBV7-6
clone_size: -
cdr3_aa: CASSPASGDYTQYF

v_call: TRBV7-7
clone_size: -
cdr3_aa: CASSLDTNRGGETQYF

v_call: TRBV27
clone_size: -
cdr3_aa: CASTPDRYTEAFF

v_call: TRBV6-5
clone_size: -
cdr3_aa: CASRWGHGYTF

v_call: TRBV5-1
clone_size: -
cdr3_aa: CASRLTGMNTEAFF

v_call: TRBV18
clone_size: -
cdr3_aa: CASSPGLDHEQYF

v_call: TRBV7-6
clone_size: -
cdr3_aa: CASSFAAGANEKLFF

v_call: TRBV5-4
clone_size: -
cdr3_aa: CASSFPRGAQNTGELFF

v_call: TRBV5-1
clone_size: -
cdr3_aa: CASSPNPDRNTGELFF

v_call: TRBV5-1
clone_size: -
cdr3_aa: CASSNLAAPPREQFF

v_call: TRBV9
clone_size: -
cdr3_aa: CASSPFRETYEQYF

v_call: TRBV5-6
clone_size: few
cdr3_aa: CASSLGQVDSGSSGFF

v_call: TRBV9
clone_size: -
cdr3_aa: CASSADGATNEKLFF

v_call: TRBV5-8
clone_size: -
cdr3_aa: CASSQQGMTYNEQFF

v_call: TRBV12-5
clone_size: -
cdr3_aa: CASGYGTGAEAFF

v_call: TRBV9
clone_size: -
cdr3_aa: CASSVGGGLGNTIYF

v_call: TRBV5-6
clone_size: -
cdr3_aa: CASSLMSGKDSTEAFF

v_call: TRBV28
clone_size: -
cdr3_aa: CASSLSTDFGAFF

v_call: TRBV19
clone_size: -
cdr3_aa: CASSILNYGYTF

v_call: TRBV29-1
clone_size: -
cdr3_aa: CSAKGSNQPQHF

v_call: TRBV18
clone_size: once
cdr3_aa: CASSPTSDRDGYGYTF

v_call: TRBV27
clone_size: -
cdr3_aa: CASSLDAMNQPQHF

v_call: TRBV24-1
clone_size: -
cdr3_aa: CATSDSKRGDHNEQFF

v_call: TRBV6-5
clone_size: -
cdr3_aa: CASTGGIATDTQYF

v_call: TRBV2
clone_size: -
cdr3_aa: CASTGTGSTEAFF

v_call: TRBV2
clone_size: few
cdr3_aa: CASKALAGAGELFF

v_call: TRBV19
clone_size: -
cdr3_aa: CASTIGPMNTEAFF

v_call: TRBV9
clone_size: -
cdr3_aa: CASSAPETGGRYNSPLHF

v_call: TRBV10-2
clone_size: -
cdr3_aa: CASLRTGENTIYF

v_call: TRBV25-1
clone_size: -
cdr3_aa: CASSPGQHNSPLHF